A selection of T cell receptor beta chains follows, all from one sample in a study of OX40 agonist ivuxolimab in advanced cancers. TCRdb's table, derived via immunoSEQ multiplex PCR, lists solely in-frame clones and lacks some. The sample includes about 29,000 clones, about nine tenths of them seen just once. Material: CD4+ or CD8+ T cells sorted from blood, obtained in a trial of the OX40 agonist ivuxolimab. These receptors were obtained from an adult with an advanced solid tumor such as melanoma, head and neck, liver or kidney cancer. The CDR3 runs from the conserved cysteine through the conserved F or W. D genes are given only for firm matches. Size values are once, few and many counts, or a class for expanded clones, and some rows have none.

CDR3 protein: CASSQVIYTEAFF; CDR3 DNA: TGCGCCAGCAGCCAAGTTATATACACTGAAGCTTTCTTT; clone size: .; V gene: TRBV4-1; CDR3 length: 13; J gene: TRBJ1-1; D gene: .
CDR3 protein: CASSLSGTGTNEQYF; CDR3 DNA: TGCGCCAGCAGCTTATCCGGGACAGGGACAAACGAGCAGTACTTC; clone size: .; V gene: TRBV5-1; CDR3 length: 15; J gene: TRBJ2-7; D gene: TRBD1
CDR3 protein: CAIHTGGEQYF; CDR3 DNA: TGTGCCATCCATACAGGGGGCGAGCAGTACTTC; clone size: .; V gene: TRBV10-3; CDR3 length: 11; J gene: TRBJ2-7; D gene: TRBD1
CDR3 protein: CASSLSRGTEAFF; CDR3 DNA: TGTGCCAGCAGCTTGTCCCGGGGGACTGAAGCTTTCTTT; clone size: .; V gene: TRBV7-6; CDR3 length: 13; J gene: TRBJ1-1; D gene: .
CDR3 protein: CASKWTVNTGELFF; CDR3 DNA: TGTGCCAGCAAATGGACGGTGAACACCGGGGAGCTGTTTTTT; clone size: .; V gene: TRBV2; CDR3 length: 14; J gene: TRBJ2-2; D gene: .
CDR3 protein: CASSYSTGVGGAEAFF; CDR3 DNA: TGTGCCAGCAGTTACTCCACGGGGGTAGGAGGCGCTGAAGCTTTCTTT; clone size: .; V gene: TRBV6-6; CDR3 length: 16; J gene: TRBJ1-1; D gene: .
CDR3 protein: CASSFSGRGYNEQFF; CDR3 DNA: TGCGCCAGCAGCTTTAGCGGGAGGGGATACAATGAGCAGTTCTTC; clone size: .; V gene: TRBV5-1; CDR3 length: 15; J gene: TRBJ2-1; D gene: TRBD2
CDR3 protein: CASSSPTEMNTEAFF; CDR3 DNA: TGTGCCAGCAGCTCCCCGACAGAGATGAACACTGAAGCTTTCTTT; clone size: .; V gene: TRBV11-2; CDR3 length: 15; J gene: TRBJ1-1; D gene: .
CDR3 protein: CASSQDGLAGGGVQFF; CDR3 DNA: TGCGCCAGCAGCCAAGACGGACTAGCGGGAGGCGGGGTGCAGTTCTTC; clone size: .; V gene: TRBV4-3; CDR3 length: 16; J gene: TRBJ2-1; D gene: TRBD2
CDR3 protein: CASSIPWVGRGGEGKLFF; CDR3 DNA: TGTGCCAGCAGCATACCTTGGGTTGGGAGAGGCGGCGAAGGAAAACTGTTTTTT; clone size: .; V gene: TRBV21-1; CDR3 length: 18; J gene: TRBJ1-4; D gene: .
CDR3 protein: CASSHDSSSYNEQFF; CDR3 DNA: TGTGCCAGCAGCCATGACTCAAGCTCCTACAATGAGCAGTTCTTC; clone size: .; V gene: TRBV7-3; CDR3 length: 15; J gene: TRBJ2-1; D gene: .
CDR3 protein: CASSIRGGVGELFF; CDR3 DNA: TGTGCCAGCAGCATTAGAGGAGGGGTCGGGGAGCTGTTTTTT; clone size: .; V gene: TRBV27; CDR3 length: 14; J gene: TRBJ2-2; D gene: .
CDR3 protein: CASSPRDRRVAEKLFF; CDR3 DNA: TGTGCCAGCTCACCACGGGACAGGCGAGTGGCTGAAAAACTGTTTTTT; clone size: .; V gene: TRBV18; CDR3 length: 16; J gene: TRBJ1-4; D gene: TRBD1
CDR3 protein: CATGQGNPYEQYF; CDR3 DNA: TGTGCCACGGGACAGGGGAACCCCTACGAGCAGTACTTC; clone size: .; V gene: TRBV10-3; CDR3 length: 13; J gene: TRBJ2-7; D gene: TRBD1
CDR3 protein: CASSLDKFSSYNSPLHF; CDR3 DNA: TGCGCCAGCAGCTTGGATAAATTTAGCTCCTATAATTCACCCCTCCACTTT; clone size: .; V gene: TRBV5-1; CDR3 length: 17; J gene: TRBJ1-6; D gene: .
CDR3 protein: CASREGSQPQHF; CDR3 DNA: TGTGCCAGCCGGGAAGGGTCTCAGCCCCAGCATTTT; clone size: once; V gene: TRBV27; CDR3 length: 12; J gene: TRBJ1-5; D gene: .
CDR3 protein: CASTGEGGNEQFF; CDR3 DNA: TGTGCCAGTACAGGGGAGGGTGGGAATGAGCAGTTCTTC; clone size: once; V gene: TRBV13; CDR3 length: 13; J gene: TRBJ2-1; D gene: .
CDR3 protein: CASSVGTGTYEQYF; CDR3 DNA: TGCGCCAGCAGCGTCGGGACAGGGACCTACGAGCAGTACTTC; clone size: .; V gene: TRBV5-1; CDR3 length: 14; J gene: TRBJ2-7; D gene: TRBD1